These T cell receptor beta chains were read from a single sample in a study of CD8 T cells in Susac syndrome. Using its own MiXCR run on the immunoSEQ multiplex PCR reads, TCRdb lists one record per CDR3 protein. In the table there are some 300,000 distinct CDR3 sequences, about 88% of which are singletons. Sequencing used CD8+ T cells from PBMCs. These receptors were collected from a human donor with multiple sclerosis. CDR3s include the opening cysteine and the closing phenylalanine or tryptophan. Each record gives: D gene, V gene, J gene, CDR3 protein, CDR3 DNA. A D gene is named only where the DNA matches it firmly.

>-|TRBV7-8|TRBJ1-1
CASSASVQNPAEAFF
TGTGCCAGCAGCGCTAGTGTACAGAATCCCGCTGAAGCTTTCTTT
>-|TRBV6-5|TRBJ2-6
CASSYGQGSSGANVLTF
TGTGCCAGCAGTTACGGCCAGGGCTCCTCTGGCGCCAACGTCCTGACTTTC
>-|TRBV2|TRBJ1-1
CASSVRESEAFF
TGTGCCAGCAGTGTACGGGAATCTGAAGCTTTCTTT
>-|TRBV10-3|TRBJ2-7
CAISVDSTYEQYF
TGTGCCATCAGTGTAGACAGTACCTACGAGCAGTACTTC
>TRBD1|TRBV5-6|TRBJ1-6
CASSSIRTGGESPLHF
TGTGCCAGCAGCTCGATACGGACAGGGGGTGAATCACCCCTCCACTTT
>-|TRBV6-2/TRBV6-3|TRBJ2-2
CASSSAGELFF
TGTGCCAGCAGTTCGGCAGGGGAGCTGTTTTTT
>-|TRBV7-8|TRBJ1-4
CASSLGPLGTNEKLFF
TGTGCCAGCAGCCTCGGCCCCTTAGGTACTAATGAAAAACTGTTTTTT
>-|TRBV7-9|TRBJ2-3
CASSYGFGGTDTQYF
TGTGCCAGCAGCTACGGGTTTGGGGGCACAGATACGCAGTATTTT
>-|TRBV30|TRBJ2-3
CAWSVLPTGDTQYF
TGTGCCTGGAGTGTACTCCCCACAGGGGATACGCAGTATTTT
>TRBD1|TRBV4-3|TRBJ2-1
CASSHSLEQGAYNEQFF
TGCGCCAGCAGCCATTCCCTGGAACAGGGGGCCTACAATGAGCAGTTCTTC
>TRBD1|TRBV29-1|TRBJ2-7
CSVEVPHLDRLSYEQYF
TGCAGCGTTGAAGTCCCACACTTGGACAGGTTGTCCTACGAGCAGTACTTC
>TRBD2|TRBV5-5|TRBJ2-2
CASSLEGLAVDTGELFF
TGTGCCAGCAGCTTGGAGGGACTAGCGGTAGACACCGGGGAGCTGTTTTTT
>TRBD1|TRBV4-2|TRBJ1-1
CASSPTGTGGVLYTEAFF
TGTGCCAGCAGCCCTACCGGGACAGGGGGCGTGTTGTACACTGAAGCTTTCTTT
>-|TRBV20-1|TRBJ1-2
CSAKSGDGYTF
TGCAGTGCTAAGAGTGGAGATGGCTACACCTTC
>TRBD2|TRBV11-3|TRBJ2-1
CASSGFSGREGLYDNEQFF
TGTGCCAGCAGCGGGTTCTCGGGACGGGAGGGCCTGTATGACAATGAGCAGTTCTTC